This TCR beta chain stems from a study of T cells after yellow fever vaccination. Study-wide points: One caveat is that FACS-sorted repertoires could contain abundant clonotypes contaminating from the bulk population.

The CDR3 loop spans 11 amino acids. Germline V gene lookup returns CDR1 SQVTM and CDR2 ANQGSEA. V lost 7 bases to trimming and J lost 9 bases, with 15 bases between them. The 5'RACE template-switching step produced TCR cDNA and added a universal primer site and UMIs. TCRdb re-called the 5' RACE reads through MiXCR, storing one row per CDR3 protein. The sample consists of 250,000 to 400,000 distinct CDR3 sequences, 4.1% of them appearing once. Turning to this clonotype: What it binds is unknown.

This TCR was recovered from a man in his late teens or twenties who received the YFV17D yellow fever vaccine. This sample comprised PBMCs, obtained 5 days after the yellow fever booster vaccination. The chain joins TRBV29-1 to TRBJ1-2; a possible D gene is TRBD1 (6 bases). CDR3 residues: CSAGDNGSYTF. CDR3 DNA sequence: TGCAGCGCTGGGGACAACGGGAGCTACACCTTC.